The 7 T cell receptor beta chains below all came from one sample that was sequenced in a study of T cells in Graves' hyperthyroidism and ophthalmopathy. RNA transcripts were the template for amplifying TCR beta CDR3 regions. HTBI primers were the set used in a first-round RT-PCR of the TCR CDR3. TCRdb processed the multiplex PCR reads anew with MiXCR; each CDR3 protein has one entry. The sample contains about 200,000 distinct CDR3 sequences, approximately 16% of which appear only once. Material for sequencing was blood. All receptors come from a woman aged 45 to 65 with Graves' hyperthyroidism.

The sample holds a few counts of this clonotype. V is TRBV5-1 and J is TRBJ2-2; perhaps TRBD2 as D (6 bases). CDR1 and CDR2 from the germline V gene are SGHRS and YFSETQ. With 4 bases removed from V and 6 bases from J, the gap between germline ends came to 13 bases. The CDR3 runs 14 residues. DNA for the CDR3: TGCGCCAGCAGCAGCCCGGAGGGTTCCGGGGAGCTGTTTTTT. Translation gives CASSSPEGSGELFF.

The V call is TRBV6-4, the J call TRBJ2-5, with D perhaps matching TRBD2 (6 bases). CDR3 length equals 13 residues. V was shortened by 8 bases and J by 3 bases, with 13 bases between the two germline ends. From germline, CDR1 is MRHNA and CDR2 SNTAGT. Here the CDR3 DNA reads TGTGCCAGCTGCCGGGAGTCCGAAGAGACCCAGTACTTC. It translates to CASCRESEETQYF.

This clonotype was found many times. CDR3: CASSSPAGQVLFTEAFF. As DNA, the CDR3 is TGTGCCAGCAGTTCCCCCGCCGGTCAAGTCCTGTTCACTGAAGCTTTCTTT. This chain connects TRBV28 to TRBJ1-1, with no clear D. The CDR3 sequence is 17 residues long. Germline CDR1 and CDR2: MDHEN and SYDVKM. V lost 4 bases and J 4 bases, leaving 22 bases between the germline ends.

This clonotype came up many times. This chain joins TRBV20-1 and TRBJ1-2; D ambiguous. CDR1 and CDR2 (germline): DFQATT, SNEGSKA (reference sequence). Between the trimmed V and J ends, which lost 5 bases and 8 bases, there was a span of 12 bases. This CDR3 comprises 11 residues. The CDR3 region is CSAVPPWGYTF. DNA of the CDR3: TGCAGTGCTGTCCCCCCATGGGGCTACACCTTC.

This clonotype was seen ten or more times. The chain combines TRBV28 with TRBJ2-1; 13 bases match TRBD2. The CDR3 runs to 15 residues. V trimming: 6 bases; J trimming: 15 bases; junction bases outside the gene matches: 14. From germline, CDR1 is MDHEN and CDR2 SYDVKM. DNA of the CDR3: TGTGCCAGCAGCCCAGCGACTAGCGGGAGGCCCACGACGTTCTTC. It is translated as CASSPATSGRPTTFF.

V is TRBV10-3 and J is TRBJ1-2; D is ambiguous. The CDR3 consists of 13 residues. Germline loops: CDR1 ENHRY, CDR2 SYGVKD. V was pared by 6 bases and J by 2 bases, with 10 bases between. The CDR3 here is CAIRNQANYGYTF. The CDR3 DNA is TGTGCCATCAGGAACCAGGCGAACTATGGCTACACCTTC.

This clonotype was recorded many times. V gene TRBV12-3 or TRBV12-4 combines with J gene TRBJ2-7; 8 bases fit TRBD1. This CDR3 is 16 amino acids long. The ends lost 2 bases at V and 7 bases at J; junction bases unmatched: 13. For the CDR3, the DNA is TGTGCCAGCAGTTTATATCCCACAGGGGGGAAGTTTGAGCAGTACTTC. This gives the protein CASSLYPTGGKFEQYF.